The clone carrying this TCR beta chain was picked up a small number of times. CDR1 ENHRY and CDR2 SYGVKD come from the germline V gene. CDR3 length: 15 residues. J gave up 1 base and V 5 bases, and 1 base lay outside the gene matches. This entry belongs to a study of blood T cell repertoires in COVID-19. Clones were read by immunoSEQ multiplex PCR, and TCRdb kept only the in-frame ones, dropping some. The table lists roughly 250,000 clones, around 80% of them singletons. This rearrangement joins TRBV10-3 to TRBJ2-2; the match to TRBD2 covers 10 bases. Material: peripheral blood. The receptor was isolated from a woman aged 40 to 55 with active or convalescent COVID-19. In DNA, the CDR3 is TGTGCCATCAGTTTAGCGGGGGGGAACACCGGGGAGCTGTTTTTT. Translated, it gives CAISLAGGNTGELFF.